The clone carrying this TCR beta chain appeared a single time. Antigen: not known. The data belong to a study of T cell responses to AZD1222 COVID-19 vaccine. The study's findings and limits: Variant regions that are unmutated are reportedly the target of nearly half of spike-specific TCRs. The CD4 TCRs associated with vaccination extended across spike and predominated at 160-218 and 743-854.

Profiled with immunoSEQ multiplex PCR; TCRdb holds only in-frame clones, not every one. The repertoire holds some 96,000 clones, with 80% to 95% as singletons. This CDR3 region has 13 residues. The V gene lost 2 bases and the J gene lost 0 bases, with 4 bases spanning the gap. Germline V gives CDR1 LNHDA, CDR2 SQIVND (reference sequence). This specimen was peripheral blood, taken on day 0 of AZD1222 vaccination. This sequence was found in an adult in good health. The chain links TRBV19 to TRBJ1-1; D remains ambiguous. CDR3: CASSINLNTEAFF. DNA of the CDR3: TGTGCCAGTAGTATAAACTTGAACACTGAAGCTTTCTTT. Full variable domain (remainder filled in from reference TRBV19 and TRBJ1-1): DGGITQSPKYLFRKEGQNVTLSCEQNLNHDAMYWYRQDPGQGLRLIYYSQIVNDFQKGDIAEGYSVSREKKESFPLTVTSAQKNPTAFYLCASSINLNTEAFFGQGTRLTVV.